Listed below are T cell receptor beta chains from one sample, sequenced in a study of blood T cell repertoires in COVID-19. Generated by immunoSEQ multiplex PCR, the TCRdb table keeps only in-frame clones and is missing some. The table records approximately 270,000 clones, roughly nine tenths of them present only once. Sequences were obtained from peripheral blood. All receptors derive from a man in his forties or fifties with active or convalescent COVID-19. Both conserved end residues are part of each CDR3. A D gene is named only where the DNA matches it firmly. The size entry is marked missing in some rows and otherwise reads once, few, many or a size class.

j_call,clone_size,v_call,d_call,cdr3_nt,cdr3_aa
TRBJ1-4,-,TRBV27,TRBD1,TGTGCCAGCAGTTTATTTGCCGGGACAGGGACTGAAAAACTGTTTTTT,CASSLFAGTGTEKLFF
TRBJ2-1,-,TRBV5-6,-,TGTGCCAGCAGCTATAGCTTGGATGAGCAGTTCTTC,CASSYSLDEQFF
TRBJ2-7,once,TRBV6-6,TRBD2,TGTGCCAGCAGCTATACTAGCGGGAGAGGGTACGAGCAGTACTTC,CASSYTSGRGYEQYF
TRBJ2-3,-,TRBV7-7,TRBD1,TGTGCTAGCAGCACGTCGACAGGGCTCGGGGGCACAGATACGCAGTATTTT,CASSTSTGLGGTDTQYF
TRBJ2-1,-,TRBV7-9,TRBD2,TGTGCCAGCAGCCAGACTAGCGGGGCTAACAATGAGCAGTTCTTC,CASSQTSGANNEQFF
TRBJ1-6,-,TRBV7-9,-,TGTGCCAGCAGCTTAGTGGTCGACAGTTATTCACCCCTCCACTTT,CASSLVVDSYSPLHF
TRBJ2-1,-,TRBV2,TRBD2,TGTGCCAGCAGTTCGGGACTAGCGGGACTCAATGAGCAGTTCTTC,CASSSGLAGLNEQFF
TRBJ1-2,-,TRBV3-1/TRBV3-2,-,TGTGCCAGCAGCCAAGATCCGTTCAGGGTTGGCTACACCTTC,CASSQDPFRVGYTF
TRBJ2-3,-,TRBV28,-,TGTGCCAGCAGTTTTTCAGGTAGCACAGATACGCAGTATTTT,CASSFSGSTDTQYF
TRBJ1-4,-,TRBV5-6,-,TGTGCCAGCAGCTTGGCCGGGACAAGTAATGAAAAACTGTTTTTT,CASSLAGTSNEKLFF
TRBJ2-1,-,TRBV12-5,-,TGTGCTAGTGGTTTCTCCACTAGCCCCATCTCCAATGAGCAGTTCTTC,CASGFSTSPISNEQFF
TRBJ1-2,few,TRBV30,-,TGTGCCTGGGGAACCGGGACTCATTCTGGCTACACCTTC,CAWGTGTHSGYTF
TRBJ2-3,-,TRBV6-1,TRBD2,TGTGCCAGCAGTGATACTGGACTAGCGGGAGCAGATACGCAGTATTTT,CASSDTGLAGADTQYF
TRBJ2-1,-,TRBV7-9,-,TGTGCCAGCACGCCCCCGGGATTGGTGGGGTGGGAGCAGTTCTTC,CASTPPGLVGWEQFF
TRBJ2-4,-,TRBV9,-,TGTGCCAGCAGCGTAGATTGGAGGGGCTGGGGTAACATTCAGTACTTC,CASSVDWRGWGNIQYF
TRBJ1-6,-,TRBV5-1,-,TGCGCCAGCAGCTTGGGTAACTCCGGTAATTCACCCCTCCACTTT,CASSLGNSGNSPLHF
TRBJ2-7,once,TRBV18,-,TGTGCCAGCTCACCTACAGGGTTGGTCTACGAGCAGTACTTC,CASSPTGLVYEQYF
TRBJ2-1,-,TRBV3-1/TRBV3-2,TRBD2,TGTGCCAGCAGCCCCCGGGTAGCGGGGGGGCACGAGCAGTTCTTC,CASSPRVAGGHEQFF
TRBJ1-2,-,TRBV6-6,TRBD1,TGTGCCAGCAGTTACCGGACAGGGGATGGCTACACCTTC,CASSYRTGDGYTF
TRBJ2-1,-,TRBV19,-,TGTGCCAGTAGTGTCCCGCAGGGTAACCTCAATGAGCAGTTCTTC,CASSVPQGNLNEQFF
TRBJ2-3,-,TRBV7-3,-,TGTGCCAGCAGCCCCCCGTCAGATACGCAGTATTTT,CASSPPSDTQYF
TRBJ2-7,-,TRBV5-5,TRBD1,TGTGCCAGCAGCACCGACAGGGTACCCTACGAGCAGTACTTC,CASSTDRVPYEQYF
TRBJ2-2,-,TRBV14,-,TGTGCCAGCAGCCGAACTATCGCCGGGGAGCTGTTTTTT,CASSRTIAGELFF
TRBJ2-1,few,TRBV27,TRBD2,TGTGCCAGCACTGCTGCTGGGGGGGGCTACAATGAGCAGTTCTTC,CASTAAGGGYNEQFF
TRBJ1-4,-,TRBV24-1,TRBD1,TGTGCCACCAGTGATGGGGCAGGGGGAGTGGAAAAACTGTTTTTT,CATSDGAGGVEKLFF
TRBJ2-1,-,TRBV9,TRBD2,TGTGCCAGCAGCAACTTAGGGGCGGGAGGGCGAAATGAGCAGTTCTTC,CASSNLGAGGRNEQFF
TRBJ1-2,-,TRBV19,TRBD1,TGTGCCAGTAGTTCGGACAGGGGCCGGGACTATGGCTACACCTTC,CASSSDRGRDYGYTF
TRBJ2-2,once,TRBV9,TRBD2,TGTGCCAGCAGCCCGTATCGGCGGGGGAGTTACACCGGGGAGCTGTTTTTT,CASSPYRRGSYTGELFF
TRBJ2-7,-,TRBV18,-,TGTGCCAGCTCTCCTGGCGGCGAGCAGTACTTC,CASSPGGEQYF
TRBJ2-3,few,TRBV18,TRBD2,TGTGCCAGCTCACCACTCAGCGGGGGTGATACTTTCACAGATACGCAGTATTTT,CASSPLSGGDTFTDTQYF
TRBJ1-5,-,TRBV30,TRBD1,TGTGCCTGGAAGGCTACTGGACAGGGGGATTACCAGCCCCAGCATTTT,CAWKATGQGDYQPQHF
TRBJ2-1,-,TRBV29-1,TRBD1,TGCAGCGTTGGGACAGGCGAAGCTTATGAGCAGTTCTTC,CSVGTGEAYEQFF
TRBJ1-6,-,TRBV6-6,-,TGTGCCAGCAGGTCCAGCTCCTATAATTCACCCCTCCACTTT,CASRSSSYNSPLHF
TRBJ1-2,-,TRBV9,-,TGTGCCAGCAGCGTAGTCGACAGGTCATATGGCTACACCTTC,CASSVVDRSYGYTF
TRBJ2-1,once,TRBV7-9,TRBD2,TGTGCCAGCAGCTTAGGGATAACACGGACTAGTATGTCTCACAATGAGCAGTTCTTC,CASSLGITRTSMSHNEQFF
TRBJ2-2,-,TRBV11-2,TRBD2,TGTGCCAGCAGCTTAGGTCGGGGCGGGAGAGTTCAGACCGGGGAGCTGTTTTTT,CASSLGRGGRVQTGELFF
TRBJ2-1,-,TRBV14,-,TGTGCCAGCAGCCAAGGCCCTTCGGGTGGGCAGTTCTTC,CASSQGPSGGQFF
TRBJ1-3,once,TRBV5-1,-,TGCGCCAGCAGCTTCGGGGGAAGTGATGGAAACACCATATATTTT,CASSFGGSDGNTIYF
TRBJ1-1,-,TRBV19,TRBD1,TGTGCCAGTAGCCCCGGGACAGGCGGTGAAGCTTTCTTT,CASSPGTGGEAFF
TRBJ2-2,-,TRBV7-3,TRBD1,TGTGCCAGCAGCTTACAGGGGGTGAACACCGGGGAGCTGTTTTTT,CASSLQGVNTGELFF
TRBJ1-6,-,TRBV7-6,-,TGTGCCAGCAGCTTAGGGGTCCGGGGGGCGGATAATTCACCCCTCCACTTT,CASSLGVRGADNSPLHF
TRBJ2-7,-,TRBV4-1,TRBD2,TGCGCCAGCAGCCAAGGTCTAGCGGGGACCTACGAGCAGTACTTC,CASSQGLAGTYEQYF
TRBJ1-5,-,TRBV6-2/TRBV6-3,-,TGTGCCAGCAGTTTCAGGGGCAGACAGCCCCAGCATTTT,CASSFRGRQPQHF
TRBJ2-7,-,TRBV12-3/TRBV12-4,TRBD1,TGTGCCAGCAGAAAACAGGGGGGGCAGTACTTC,CASRKQGGQYF
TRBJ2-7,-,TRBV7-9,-,TGTGCCAGCAGCCCCGCGGGGCCCTACGAGCAGTACTTC,CASSPAGPYEQYF
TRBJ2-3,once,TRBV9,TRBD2,TGTGCCAGCAGCACCCTTAGCGGGGGGGCAAATACGCAGTATTTT,CASSTLSGGANTQYF
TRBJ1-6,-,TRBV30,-,TGTGCCTGGAGTACCACACAGGGTGGCAATTCACCCCTCCACTTT,CAWSTTQGGNSPLHF
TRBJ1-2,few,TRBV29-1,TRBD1,TGCAGCGTTCTCGGCCAGGGGGTTGTTGGTGGCTACACCTTC,CSVLGQGVVGGYTF
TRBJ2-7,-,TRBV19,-,TGTGCCAGTAGTCCCGCGGCCTTGAGTGCCTCCTACGAGCAGTACTTC,CASSPAALSASYEQYF
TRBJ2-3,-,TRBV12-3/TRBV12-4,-,TGTGCCAGCAGGAAGACTGATACGCAGTATTTT,CASRKTDTQYF
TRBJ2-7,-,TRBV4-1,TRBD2,TGCGCCAGCAGCCGGGGACTAGCATACGAGCAGTACTTC,CASSRGLAYEQYF
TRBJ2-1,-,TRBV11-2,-,TGTGCCAGCAGCTTAAGTGGCAGGGTAAATGAGCAGTTCTTC,CASSLSGRVNEQFF
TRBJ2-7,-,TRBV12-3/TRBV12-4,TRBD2,TGTGCCAGCAGTTTGGGGACTAGTAGCGAGCAGTACTTC,CASSLGTSSEQYF
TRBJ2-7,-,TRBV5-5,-,TGTGCCAGCAGCTTGGATCCGGCGCACTACTACGAGCAGTACTTC,CASSLDPAHYYEQYF
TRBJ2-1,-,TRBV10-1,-,TGCGCCAGCAGTGAGTCGATACAAGGACTTTCCAATGAGCAGTTCTTC,CASSESIQGLSNEQFF